The entry that follows covers one TCR beta chain sequence. What it recognizes is unknown. These data belong to a study of post-analysis software for immune sequencing data. Study outcomes and limitations: Elevated frequency relative to controls characterized roughly 5 TRBV segments in patients, TRBV5-6, TRBV5-1 and TRBV20-1 among them.

Built from TCR beta cDNA, the libraries had unique molecular identifiers in them. TCRdb reanalysed the PCR reads using MiXCR and keeps one entry per CDR3 protein. Here the sample spans some 890,000 distinct CDR3 sequences, about 53% being singletons. The ends were cut back, 0 bases at V and 2 bases at J, with 11 bases in the middle. Looked up from germline, CDR1 is SGHKS and CDR2 is YYEKEE (reference sequence). This CDR3 region has 15 residues. This receptor was taken from a girl aged 10-17 years with multiple sclerosis. The rearrangement links TRBV5-5 to TRBJ1-2; D remains ambiguous. The sequenced material came from blood. As DNA, the CDR3 is TGTGCCAGCAGCTTGGATTATCGGGAGAACTATGGCTACACCTTC. Translated: CASSLDYRENYGYTF.